The 14 T cell receptor beta chains below were found in one sample sequenced in a study of T cells in Graves' hyperthyroidism and ophthalmopathy. What was amplified from RNA transcripts were TCR beta CDR3 regions. HTBI primers drove first-round RT-PCR of the TCR CDR3. One entry per CDR3 protein, called by TCRdb with MiXCR from the multiplex PCR reads. The sample consists of about 700,000 distinct CDR3 sequences, around 15% of them appearing once. The specimen was blood. Receptors were obtained from a woman younger than 30 with Graves' hyperthyroidism.

The rearrangement joins TRBV5-1 to TRBJ2-5; D perhaps matches TRBD1 (5 bases). Germline V CDR1 and CDR2: SGHRS, YFSETQ. CDR3 size: 17 residues. V was trimmed by 0 bases and J by 6 bases, leaving 21 bases between them. The CDR3 protein is CASSLANRQSSRKTQYF. DNA of the CDR3: TGCGCCAGCAGCTTGGCAAATCGACAGAGCTCGAGGAAGACCCAGTACTTC.

This clonotype was observed at least ten times. The CDR3 region is CASSGGGLLTDTQYF. The CDR3 coding sequence is TGTGCCAGCAGCGGGGGGGGACTCCTCACAGATACGCAGTATTTT. The chain links TRBV7-2 to TRBJ2-3; 7 bases agree with TRBD2. The CDR3 is 15 residues long. CDR1 is SGHTA and CDR2 is FQGNSA in the germline V gene. The V and J ends lost 5 bases and 2 bases, in that order; junction bases with no gene match: 7.

V gene TRBV5-8 combines with J gene TRBJ2-1; 7 nucleotides line up with TRBD1. Germline values: CDR1 SGHTS, CDR2 YDEGEE. Trimming at V came to 7 bases and at J to 5 bases, leaving 15 bases not matched to a gene. There are 16 residues in the CDR3. CDR3 residues: CASGQGVNNWNNEQFF. Written as DNA, the CDR3 is TGTGCCAGCGGCCAGGGGGTAAATAATTGGAACAATGAGCAGTTCTTC.

This clonotype was seen only a few times. The genes are TRBV4-2 and TRBJ2-2; D possibly matches TRBD1 or TRBD2 (5 bases each). The CDR3 loop spans 15 amino acids. The V end was cut by 6 bases, the J end by 6 bases, with 17 bases between. Germline assignment: CDR1 LGHNA and CDR2 YNFKEQ. The CDR3 region is CASSSPSRAPGELFF. Written as DNA, the CDR3 is TGTGCCAGCAGTTCCCCTAGCAGGGCCCCCGGGGAGCTGTTTTTT.

The genes are TRBV29-1 and TRBJ2-5, with no clear D. CDR3 size: 12 residues. Germline V gives CDR1 SQVTM, CDR2 ANQGSEA. The germline V and J ends were trimmed by 4 bases and 2 bases, with 8 bases remaining between them. The chain's CDR3 is CSVVQRQETQYF. Written as DNA, the CDR3 is TGCAGCGTTGTACAACGGCAAGAGACCCAGTACTTC.

This chain uses TRBV4-1 with TRBJ1-5, with TRBD1 as a possible D gene (5 bases). Trimming pared 0 bases from V and 6 bases from J, leaving 12 bases between. Germline loops: CDR1 MGHRA, CDR2 YSYEKL. There are 15 residues in the CDR3. CDR3 sequence: CASSQEIRGGQPQHF. CDR3 nucleotides: TGCGCCAGCAGCCAAGAAATCCGGGGGGGTCAGCCCCAGCATTTT.

The CDR3 nucleotides are TGTGCCAGCATAAACGGGGACACCCACTACGAGCAGTACTTC. It translates to CASINGDTHYEQYF. The rearrangement uses TRBV6-1 and TRBJ2-7; D may be TRBD1 (6 bases). V lost 7 bases, J lost 3 bases, and 16 bases lay in between. The CDR3 is made up of 14 amino acids. CDR1 is MNHNS, CDR2 SASEGT, per germline.

This clonotype has a count of ten or more. The chain is built from TRBV12-3 or TRBV12-4 and TRBJ2-6; D unclear. The V end lost 4 bases, the J end lost 2 bases, and 3 bases lay between the germline ends. The CDR3 contains 13 residues. CDR3 amino acids: CASSSAGANVLTF. In DNA, the CDR3 is TGTGCCAGCAGTTCGGCTGGGGCCAACGTCCTGACTTTC.

The gene calls are TRBV28 and TRBJ1-6; tentative D call: TRBD1 (5 bases). Germline assignment: CDR1 MDHEN and CDR2 SYDVKM. The CDR3 is 15 amino acids. Trimming pared 6 bases from V and 7 bases from J, leaving 16 bases between. The CDR3 sequence is CASRPGGQGNSPLHF. The CDR3 DNA reads as TGTGCCAGCAGACCAGGAGGGCAGGGAAATTCACCCCTCCACTTT.

In its sample, this clonotype was seen many times. This chain joins TRBV5-6 and TRBJ1-1; 7 nucleotides line up with TRBD1. The V gene end was trimmed by 3 bases and the J gene end by 4 bases; junction bases not matched to a gene: 9. The CDR3 length is 15 residues. Germline CDR1 reads SGHDT; CDR2 reads YYEEEE. CDR3 sequence: CASSSRETGPTEAFF. DNA of the CDR3: TGTGCCAGCAGCTCGAGGGAGACAGGGCCCACTGAAGCTTTCTTT.

This clonotype was seen a handful of times. The rearrangement links TRBV6-1 to TRBJ1-1, with no clear D. Germline V lookup: CDR1 MNHNS, CDR2 SASEGT. Trimming pared 6 bases from V and 3 bases from J, leaving 14 bases between. This CDR3 region has 14 residues. CDR3 protein: CASSTPMGYTEAFF. CDR3 coding DNA: TGTGCCAGCAGCACCCCTATGGGGTACACTGAAGCTTTCTTT.

The rearrangement links TRBV29-1 to TRBJ1-4; the D gene is possibly TRBD1 (5 bases). The germline V and J ends were trimmed by 7 bases and 3 bases, with 12 bases remaining between them. The CDR3 runs to 13 residues. The V gene's germline CDR1 is SQVTM and CDR2 ANQGSEA. In nucleotides, the CDR3 is TGCAGCGGGAGGGGCCACTCTAATGAAAAACTGTTTTTT. The encoded protein is CSGRGHSNEKLFF.

This clonotype showed up many times. The chain carries TRBV20-1 and TRBJ1-5, with D unresolved. This CDR3 spans 15 amino acids. CDR1 DFQATT and CDR2 SNEGSKA come from the germline V gene (reference sequence). The V gene lost 4 bases and the J gene lost 1 base, with 14 bases spanning the gap. The CDR3 DNA reads as TGCAGTGCTATACCCGGTAGCTGGAGCAATCAGCCCCAGCATTTT. Translation gives CSAIPGSWSNQPQHF.

This clonotype was seen many times. This chain connects TRBV7-8 to TRBJ2-3; TRBD2 matches 13 bases. V shed 5 bases, J shed 6 bases, and the junction held 8 bases outside the gene matches. Germline CDR1 is SGHVS and CDR2 is FQNEAQ. The CDR3 is 16 amino acids. DNA of the CDR3: TGTGCCAGCAGCCCGGGACTAGCGGGACCGAGGGATACGCAGTATTTT. This encodes CASSPGLAGPRDTQYF.